Listed here is a single T cell receptor beta chain. The assay was immunoSEQ multiplex PCR, and TCRdb's table has in-frame clones only and misses some. This repertoire shows about 70,000 clones, about 94% found once; its top ten account for roughly 0.37%. The sample belongs to a study of technical replicates of blood from several donors. Germline lookup yields CDR1 SGDLS and CDR2 YYNGEE. The V and J ends lost 4 bases and 4 bases, in that order; junction bases with no gene match: 8. This CDR3 has 16 residues. The sample was T cells isolated from PBMCs. The genes are TRBV9 and TRBJ2-1; 10 nucleotides align to TRBD2. This sequence was found in a human donor in good health. Here the CDR3 reads CASSPRLAGGYNEQFF. In DNA, the CDR3 is TGTGCCAGCAGCCCAAGACTAGCGGGCGGATACAATGAGCAGTTCTTC. The full variable domain, completed using reference TRBV9 and TRBJ2-1, is DSGVTQTPKHLITATGQRVTLRCSPRSGDLSVYWYQQSLDQGLQFLIQYYNGEERAKGNILERFSAQQFPDLHSELNLSSLELGDSALYFCASSPRLAGGYNEQFFGPGTRLTVL.